This T cell receptor beta chain appears in the sequencing data of a study of T cell responses to AZD1222 COVID-19 vaccine. The CDR3 is made up of 15 amino acids. Trimming took 7 bases from V and 6 from J; bases not matched to a gene: 15. Germline V gene data show CDR1 as MNHEY and CDR2 as SVGAGI. The assay was immunoSEQ multiplex PCR, and TCRdb's table has in-frame clones only and misses some. The sample lists 100,000 to 150,000 clones, approximately 89% occurring once. This receptor was obtained from an adult who received the AZD1222 COVID-19 vaccine. The J gene is TRBJ2-7, the V gene TRBV6-5, with 7 nucleotides matching TRBD1. The sample was peripheral blood, taken 28 days after the second AZD1222 dose. Here the CDR3 reads CASILSTGAVSEQYF. The CDR3 nucleotides are TGTGCCAGCATACTTTCCACAGGGGCTGTTTCCGAGCAGTACTTC.